This T cell receptor beta chain was sequenced for a study of T cell responses to AZD1222 COVID-19 vaccine (dated by TCRdb to the early 2020s). Looking at the study overall: A total of 230 to 250 trial participants underwent TCR sequencing, of whom 200 to 220 had received two doses of AZD1222 and approximately 25 had received two doses of the MenACWY control vaccine. Enrollment into the trials was organized by age into subgroups of 18-55, 56-69 and 70-plus years, and those subgroups contained roughly 150, 30 and 60 TCR-sequenced participants, respectively. Broader findings and caveats from the paper: A significant rise in spike-specific TCR breadth and depth was observed after two AZD1222 doses relative to day 0 and relative to MenACWY recipients. Most participants were white British and females outnumbered males, and the authors suggested that clonal diversity may have been underestimated. Conclusions about previously exposed vaccinees were limited because only a handful of AZD1222 recipients were SARS-CoV-2 seropositive at baseline. The whole spike protein was spanned by vaccine-associated CD4 TCRs, and dominant responses were seen in regions 160-218 and 743-854. Because no samples from the day 14 peak response were available, repertoires could be characterized only after the peak T cell response. Reportedly, almost half of the unique spike-specific TCRs recognized epitopes lying outside the regions that are mutated in the B.1.351 and B.1.1.7 variants. In the small 56-69-year group, the increase in depth fell short of significance, most likely because of low power.

The CDR3 regions of human TCRbeta chains were subjected to immunosequencing. Concerning the study's data processing: TCRs in the repertoires were compared against a reference library of SARS-CoV-2-specific TCRs that had been generated with the MIRA antigen-specificity platform. Breadth was defined as the fraction of unique TCRs that were SARS-CoV-2-associated. Depth was defined as the fraction of total T cells that were SARS-CoV-2-associated. Using the MIRA data, each spike-specific TCR was mapped to the spike region that the TCR reacts to and placed in a CD4 or CD8 class. Log10-transformed breadth and depth values were compared by one-way ANOVA with Sidak's multiple comparisons tests. TCRdb limited this immuneACCESS table to in-frame rearrangements with V and J called. A share of clones is missing; checked studies link under half to unresolved V genes, and the rest is unexplained. V and J calls and clone size are as listed in that table; D and trimming were resolved from the DNA. Recorded for this sample are 150,000 to 200,000 clones; 88% of them occurred a single time. The ten largest account for around a tenth of the sample.

The CDR3 contains 15 residues, cysteine and phenylalanine counted. The read is trimmed to its CDR3 DNA, 45 bases read in frame from base 1. The germline V gene sets CDR1 to SGHRS and CDR2 to YFSETQ. The junction shows trimming of 3 bases on V and 3 bases on J, and the gene matches do not reach 7 bases of it. This specimen's time point label, per the study, means: about 28 days (+/-7) after the second vaccine dose. AZD1222 recipients whose second dose came at about 4 weeks and those whose second dose came at about 12 weeks were combined into one group, since spike-specific TCR depth and breadth did not differ between the two schedules. Vaccinee samples came from UK trials COV001 and COV002, including a single-blind randomized controlled phase 2/3 trial of AZD1222 (ChAdOx1 nCoV-19) in healthy adults. For TCRbeta chain sequencing, PBMC samples from trial participants were taken at day 0 and at day 28 after the second dose.

Points on this clone: The clone's antigen remains unknown. Base qualities were left out, and no much larger clone turns up one base away.

This specimen was peripheral blood, taken 28 days after the second AZD1222 dose. The chain was built from TRBV5-1 and TRBJ2-7; 9 central nucleotides agree with TRBD1. This sequence originates from an adult who received the AZD1222 COVID-19 vaccine. The nucleotide sequence is given as TGCGCCAGCAGCTCGACCGGGACAGGGCACTACGAGCAGTACTTC. It is translated as CASSSTGTGHYEQYF.